This TCR beta chain was sequenced in a study of beta chain features in type 1 diabetes. Study background: Examined across all samples were around 110 million sorted cells.

CDR1 and CDR2 from the germline V gene are SQVTM and ANQGSEA. There are 13 residues in the CDR3. Losses at the gene ends were 3 bases for V and 6 bases for J; bases not matched to a gene: 5. Every isolated RNA sample was fully reverse transcribed, so sequencing captured expressed TCRB transcripts. The average read count of naive, central memory and regulatory T cell samples was approximately 3.9 million. The assay was immunoSEQ multiplex PCR, and TCRdb's table has in-frame clones only and misses some. The sample includes 680,000 or so clones, roughly 16% seen only once; the top ten take roughly 0.098%. A sort by CD45RO/CCR7/CD25/CD127/CD95/CD27 yielded CD4+ naive, central memory, regulatory and stem cell-like memory cells.

Sequencing was performed on naive CD4+ T cells from blood. This chain links TRBV29-1 with TRBJ1-5, with TRBD1 matching over 7 bases. The receptor's source is a man younger than 30 in good health. CDR3 loop: CSVDVGGSQPQHF. CDR3 sequence (DNA): TGCAGCGTTGATGTAGGGGGCTCTCAGCCCCAGCATTTT.